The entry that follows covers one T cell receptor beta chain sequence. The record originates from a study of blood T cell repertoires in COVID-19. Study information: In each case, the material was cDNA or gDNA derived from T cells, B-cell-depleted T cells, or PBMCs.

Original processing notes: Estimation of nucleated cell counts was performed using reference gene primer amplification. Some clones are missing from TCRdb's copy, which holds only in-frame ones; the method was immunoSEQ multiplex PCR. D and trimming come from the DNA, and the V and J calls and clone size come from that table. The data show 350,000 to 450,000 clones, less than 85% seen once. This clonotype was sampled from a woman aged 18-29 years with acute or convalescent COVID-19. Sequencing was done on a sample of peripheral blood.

The CDR3 is CASSAEPYLISGDLNNEQFF. The CDR3 DNA is TGTGCCAGCAGTGCGGAGCCATATCTAATCAGCGGGGACCTAAACAATGAGCAGTTCTTC. The chain uses TRBV6-1 and TRBJ2-1, with 7 nucleotides matching TRBD2. In germline, CDR1 is MNHNS, CDR2 SASEGT. CDR3 length equals 20 residues. The junction had 23 bases not matched to a gene; V was cut back by 4 bases and J by 5 bases.